The 21 T cell receptor beta chains in this list originate from one sample, sequenced in a study of blood T cell repertoires in COVID-19. Profiling relied on immunoSEQ multiplex PCR, and the TCRdb table lists in-frame clones only, not all of them. The sample lists approximately 120,000 clones, approximately 84% occurring once. The sample taken for sequencing was peripheral blood. Receptor source: a woman in her 50s with acute or convalescent COVID-19.

The rearrangement joins TRBV5-8 to TRBJ1-5; tentatively, D is TRBD1 (5 bases). Trimming took 0 bases from V and 7 from J, leaving 14 bases between them. Germline CDR1 is SGHTS and CDR2 is YDEGEE. CDR3 length: 15 residues. In DNA, the CDR3 is TGTGCCAGCAGCTTGGCAGCAGTCAGGGTCCAGCCCCAGCATTTT. This gives the protein CASSLAAVRVQPQHF.

The V call is TRBV9, the J call TRBJ1-2, with TRBD1 identical over 11 bases. Germline CDR1 SGDLS, CDR2 YYNGEE. V dropped 3 bases and J dropped 2; count of bases not matched to a gene: 12. CDR3 length equals 18 residues. CDR3 coding DNA: TGTGCCAGCAGCGACACCTCCAAGGGACAGGGGGTGAACTATGGCTACACCTTC. Protein product: CASSDTSKGQGVNYGYTF.

A single count supports this clone. This sample also contains other DNA sequences that code for the same CDR3. This rearrangement joins TRBV6-4 to TRBJ1-1, with D possibly being TRBD1 (5 bases). The V gene's germline CDR1 is MRHNA and CDR2 SNTAGT. The CDR3 is 13 amino acids. Deletions cut 5 bases from V and 1 base from J, with 8 bases between. CDR3 coding DNA: TGTGCCAGCAGTCTGACAGCGAACACTGAAGCTTTCTTT. It translates to CASSLTANTEAFF.

This clone is a singleton in its sample. The V and J genes are TRBV14 and TRBJ1-1; D is uncertain. The CDR3 runs to 13 residues. With 2 bases removed from V and 1 base from J, the gap between germline ends came to 5 bases. CDR1 is SGHDN, CDR2 FVKESK, per germline. The CDR3: CASSQFRNTEAFF. Written as DNA, the CDR3 is TGTGCCAGCAGCCAATTCAGGAACACTGAAGCTTTCTTT.

This sequence joins TRBV5-1 and TRBJ2-2; 9 bases map to TRBD1. CDR1 and CDR2 (germline): SGHRS, YFSETQ. The CDR3 consists of 14 residues. With 4 bases clipped from V and 6 bases from J, the junction kept 4 bases outside the gene matches. The CDR3 coding sequence is TGCGCCAGCAGCCGGGACAGGGCAGCCGGGGAGCTGTTTTTT. Its protein is CASSRDRAAGELFF.

The chain combines TRBV3-1 (or the pseudogene TRBV3-2) with TRBJ2-1; 8 nucleotides align to TRBD2. CDR1 and CDR2 from the germline V gene are LGHDT and YNNKEL (reference sequence). With 2 bases clipped from V and 2 bases from J, the junction kept 5 bases outside the gene matches. The CDR3 length is 16 residues. This chain's CDR3 is CASSQNRGGTYNEQFF. The DNA of the CDR3 is TGTGCCAGCAGCCAAAACCGCGGGGGGACCTACAATGAGCAGTTCTTC.

The V and J genes are TRBV7-8 and TRBJ1-5; D gene unclear. The CDR3 spans 14 residues. Trimming stripped 5 bases from V and 2 bases from J, with 10 bases between. Germline CDR1 is SGHVS and CDR2 is FQNEAQ. The CDR3 nucleotides are TGTGCCAGCAGCGCTGGAGTCGGCAATCAGCCCCAGCATTTT. Protein sequence: CASSAGVGNQPQHF.

This clone has a handful of counts. CDR3 in amino acids: CASSNGVVEAFF. The CDR3 DNA reads as TGTGCCAGCTCAAACGGGGTGGTAGAAGCTTTCTTT. The chain uses TRBV7-9 and TRBJ1-1; D unresolved. Germline V gene data show CDR1 as SEHNR and CDR2 as FQNEAQ (reference sequence). The CDR3 consists of 12 residues. Between the trimmed V and J ends, which lost 8 bases and 8 bases, there was a span of 15 bases.

For this clone: The same CDR3 arises from other DNA sequences in this sample as well. The chain has TRBV19 and TRBJ1-5, with unresolved D. CDR1 is LNHDA and CDR2 is SQIVND in the germline V gene (reference sequence). V was trimmed by 3 bases and J by 2 bases, leaving 8 bases between them. The CDR3 extends over 14 amino acids. The CDR3 loop is CASSILTGNQPQHF. As DNA, the CDR3 is TGTGCCAGTAGTATCCTTACGGGCAATCAGCCCCAGCATTTT.

The gene calls are TRBV3-1 (or the pseudogene TRBV3-2) and TRBJ1-6; D is undetermined. Per germline, CDR1 LGHDT and CDR2 YNNKEL (reference sequence). With 0 bases removed from V and 16 bases from J, the gap between germline ends came to 7 bases. CDR3 length: 11 residues. This chain's CDR3 is CASSQDRTLHF. CDR3 DNA: TGTGCCAGCAGCCAAGACAGAACACTCCACTTT.

The chain joins TRBV5-1 to TRBJ2-7, with D possibly being TRBD1 (6 bases). The CDR3 runs to 14 residues. V dropped 5 bases and J dropped 3 bases, with 15 bases sitting between them. Germline V gene sequence: CDR1 SGHRS, CDR2 YFSETQ. Here the CDR3 DNA reads TGCGCCAGCAGAGAGGGGGTTTCTTTCTACGAGCAGTACTTC. Amino acid sequence: CASREGVSFYEQYF.

The V call is TRBV3-1 (or the pseudogene TRBV3-2), the J call TRBJ1-1; D possibly corresponds to TRBD1 (6 bases). The V end was cut by 4 bases, the J end by 4 bases, with 13 bases between. Germline CDR1 LGHDT, CDR2 YNNKEL (reference sequence). The CDR3 length is 14 residues. The CDR3 sequence: CASSPQGRPTEAFF. Here the CDR3 DNA reads TGTGCCAGCAGCCCACAGGGAAGGCCCACTGAAGCTTTCTTT.

The V and J genes are TRBV6-6 and TRBJ1-2; D gene uncertain. The CDR3 runs to 12 residues. V lost 3 bases, J lost 8 bases, and 10 bases lay in between. Germline CDR1 MNHNY, CDR2 SVGAGI (reference sequence). The CDR3 region has the DNA TGTGCCAGCAGTTATCGCGTCGGGGGCTACACCTTC. This sequence encodes CASSYRVGGYTF.

The rearrangement links TRBV6-5 to TRBJ1-1, with unresolved D. The V end lost 0 bases, the J end lost 5 bases, and 7 bases lay between the germline ends. This CDR3 spans 13 amino acids. The germline gives CDR1 MNHEY, CDR2 SVGAGI. The CDR3: CASSYSPGTEAFF. For the CDR3, the DNA is TGTGCCAGCAGTTACTCACCGGGGACTGAAGCTTTCTTT.

The rearrangement links TRBV19 to TRBJ1-2; no clear D gene. Trimming stripped 6 bases from V and 3 bases from J, with 14 bases between. Germline V gives CDR1 LNHDA, CDR2 SQIVND (reference sequence). This CDR3 region has 14 residues. CDR3 loop: CASSLGPAYYGYTF. The DNA for the CDR3 is TGTGCCAGTAGCCTTGGGCCCGCTTACTATGGCTACACCTTC.

This chain links TRBV11-1 with TRBJ1-4; possible D gene TRBD1, 6 bases. CDR1 and CDR2 (germline): SGHAT, FQDESV (reference sequence). Trimming stripped 4 bases from V and 1 base from J, with 10 bases between. CDR3 length equals 15 residues. The CDR3 coding sequence is TGTGCCAGCAGCTCCACAGGGAAAACTAATGAAAAACTGTTTTTT. It is translated as CASSSTGKTNEKLFF.

This rearrangement joins TRBV30 to TRBJ1-3, with D hard to call. V lost 0 bases and J 0 bases, leaving 6 bases between the germline ends. The V gene's germline CDR1 is GTSNPN and CDR2 SVGIG (reference sequence). CDR3 length equals 14 residues. The chain's CDR3 is CAWSVLTSGNTIYF. CDR3 DNA sequence: TGTGCCTGGAGTGTACTAACCTCTGGAAACACCATATATTTT.

This sequence joins TRBV3-1 (or the pseudogene TRBV3-2) and TRBJ1-6; no clear D. This CDR3 has 15 residues. V gave up 0 bases and J gave up 9 bases, with 12 bases separating them. CDR1 LGHDT and CDR2 YNNKEL come from the germline V gene (reference sequence). In DNA, the CDR3 is TGTGCCAGCAGCCAAGAGGCATCGACAACTTCACCCCTCCACTTT. It yields the protein CASSQEASTTSPLHF.

This CDR3 reads CASSRDRGPWNGYTF. CDR3 in DNA: TGTGCCAGCAGCCGGGACAGGGGCCCTTGGAATGGCTACACCTTC. The chain joins TRBV14 to TRBJ1-2; TRBD1 agrees at 10 bases. Germline V gives CDR1 SGHDN, CDR2 FVKESK. The CDR3 has 15 residues. J was trimmed by 6 bases and V by 4 bases; bases with no gene match: 8. The whole variable domain, filled in from reference TRBV14 and TRBJ1-2, reads EAGVTQFPSHSVIEKGQTVTLRCDPISGHDNLYWYRRVMGKEIKFLLHFVKESKQDESGMPNNRFLAERTGGTYSTLKVQPAELEDSGVYFCASSRDRGPWNGYTFGSGTRLTVV.

The chain combines TRBV19 with TRBJ2-1; 9 bases are a match to TRBD2. Germline loops: CDR1 LNHDA, CDR2 SQIVND (reference sequence). V lost 5 bases, J lost 12 bases, and 11 bases stayed unmatched. This CDR3 has 14 amino acids. CDR3 DNA: TGTGCCAGTAGTCCCCAGCGGGGGGACCTCTCGCAGTTCTTC. Translated, it gives CASSPQRGDLSQFF.

The rearrangement joins TRBV27 to TRBJ1-5, with 7 bases that match TRBD1. Germline CDR1 reads MNHEY; CDR2 reads SMNVEV (reference sequence). V shed 1 base and J 5 bases; nucleotides not matched to a gene: 8. CDR3 length equals 16 residues. The CDR3 nucleotides are TGTGCCAGCAGTTTATTCTACGACAGGGTGGATCAGCCCCAGCATTTT. Protein product: CASSLFYDRVDQPQHF.